These T cell receptor beta chains were read from a single sample in a study of blood T cell repertoires in COVID-19. This table comes from immunoSEQ multiplex PCR, and its TCRdb copy is limited to in-frame clones, with some not included. The sample lists 60,000 or so clones; about 75% were seen once. Sequencing was done on a sample of PBMCs or T cells enriched from blood (not recorded which). The receptors derive from a woman aged 55-70 years who had been exposed to COVID-19. Both conserved end residues are part of each CDR3. The D gene is left open where the match is weak. Part of the rows lack a size; the others show once, few, many or a class for expanded clones.

TRBJ2-7 TRBV11-2 - TRBD2 TGTGCCAGCAGCCCAGGGACTAACTACGAGCAGTACTTC CASSPGTNYEQYF
TRBJ1-5 TRBV7-2 few - TGTGCCAGCAGCGCACAACAGGGTAGCAATCAGCCCCAGCATTTT CASSAQQGSNQPQHF
TRBJ2-4 TRBV5-5 - TRBD1 TGTGCCAGCAGCTTACAGGGGGCCAAAAACATTCAGTACTTC CASSLQGAKNIQYF
TRBJ1-2 TRBV3-1/TRBV3-2 - - TGTGCCAGCAGCCCCTCAAGAGGGTCCAATAGTGGCTACACCTTC CASSPSRGSNSGYTF
TRBJ2-1 TRBV29-1 once - TGCAGCGTTGAAGGTCGGGGAGAAGGCTCTGATGAGCAGTTCTTC CSVEGRGEGSDEQFF
TRBJ2-1 TRBV2 - - TGTGCCAGCAGGGGGGCCGCAAGGGGATCCTACAATGAGCAGTTCTTC CASRGAARGSYNEQFF
TRBJ1-1 TRBV7-8 - - TGTGCCAGCAGCCGTGGTACTAGAATGAACACTGAAGCTTTCTTT CASSRGTRMNTEAFF
TRBJ1-2 TRBV7-6 - - TGTGCCAGCAGCTCCGGACAGACCGCTAACTATGGCTACACCTTC CASSSGQTANYGYTF
TRBJ2-7 TRBV7-6 - TRBD2 TGTGCCAGCAGCTCCTACAGCGGGAGCTCCTACGAGCAGTACTTC CASSSYSGSSYEQYF
TRBJ2-7 TRBV2 many TRBD1 TGTGCCACCGGACAGGGAACCTACGAGCAGTACTTC CATGQGTYEQYF
TRBJ1-2 TRBV25-1 - - TGTGCCAGCAGTGATCGTGGCCCGAAGGGCTACACCTTC CASSDRGPKGYTF
TRBJ2-7 TRBV25-1 - - TGTGCCAGCAGGGCAGGGTTATACGAGCAGTACTTC CASRAGLYEQYF
TRBJ2-1 TRBV27 - TRBD2 TGTGCCAGCAGCTCGTTTAGCGGGGGCGTTTCCTACAATGAGCAGTTCTTC CASSSFSGGVSYNEQFF
TRBJ2-7 TRBV5-1 - TRBD1 TGCGCCAGCAGGCTCTCCGGGACAGCCTCCTACGAGCAGTACTTC CASRLSGTASYEQYF
TRBJ2-1 TRBV7-8 - - TGTGCCAGCAGTCCCGCAGATGAGCAGTTCTTC CASSPADEQFF
TRBJ1-1 TRBV7-3 few - TGTGCCAGCAGCTTACAAGGGGGCACTGAAGCTTTCTTT CASSLQGGTEAFF
TRBJ1-4 TRBV28 - - TGTGCCAGCATATCGACCGGCGGGGGGGCTAATGAAAAACTGTTTTTT CASISTGGGANEKLFF
TRBJ2-7 TRBV19 - TRBD2 TGTGCCAGTAGCCCGGGACTAGCGGGGGGATACGAGCAGTACTTC CASSPGLAGGYEQYF
TRBJ2-5 TRBV28 - TRBD2 TGTGCCAGCATCCCGGGAGGGCCGGGGGAGACCCAGTACTTC CASIPGGPGETQYF
TRBJ2-1 TRBV4-3 - - TGCGCCAGCAGCCAAGTATCGGACACCCACAATGAGCAGTTCTTC CASSQVSDTHNEQFF
TRBJ1-6 TRBV19 - TRBD1 TGTGCCAGTAGACCGGGACCAGGGGGGCGGTCACCCCTCCACTTT CASRPGPGGRSPLHF
TRBJ2-3 TRBV3-1/TRBV3-2 - - TGTGCCAGCAGCCCCGAGAGGGCCCGGGATACGCAGTATTTT CASSPERARDTQYF
TRBJ1-1 TRBV15 - - TGTGCCACCAGCAGGGGGCTCAGGGTGACCACTGAAGCTTTCTTT CATSRGLRVTTEAFF
TRBJ2-3 TRBV19 - TRBD2 TGTGCCAGTAGTACTAGCGGGATCACAGATACGCAGTATTTT CASSTSGITDTQYF
TRBJ2-1 TRBV6-6 few TRBD2 TGTGCCAGCAACAGCGGGAGGAGCAATGAGCAGTTCTTC CASNSGRSNEQFF
TRBJ2-3 TRBV5-1 - - TGCGCCAGCAGCTTGGGACTCCAGTCTTTGACAGATACGCAGTATTTT CASSLGLQSLTDTQYF
TRBJ2-1 TRBV9 - - TGTGCCAGCAGCGTTGGACCCGGGGACAATGAGCAGTTCTTC CASSVGPGDNEQFF
TRBJ1-3 TRBV7-9 - TRBD1 TGTGCCAGCAGCTTACGACAGGGCTCTGGAAACACCATATATTTT CASSLRQGSGNTIYF
TRBJ2-7 TRBV9 - - TGTGCCAGCAGCGTCTTCGCGGGGGCGTATGAGCAGTACTTC CASSVFAGAYEQYF
TRBJ1-2 TRBV12-5 - - TGTGCTAGTGGTTTGTCCCCGGGTTATGGCTACACCTTC CASGLSPGYGYTF
TRBJ2-1 TRBV9 - TRBD1 TGTGCCAGCAGCGTTGACCCGACAGGGGCGAATGAGCAGTTCTTC CASSVDPTGANEQFF
TRBJ1-2 TRBV19 - TRBD1 TGTGCCAGTTCCGCCGGGACAGGAAACTATGGCTACACCTTC CASSAGTGNYGYTF
TRBJ1-4 TRBV3-1/TRBV3-2 - - TGTGCCAGCAGCCACAGTAATGAAAAACTGTTTTTT CASSHSNEKLFF
TRBJ2-7 TRBV6-1 - - TGTGCCAGCAGTGAAGCGGCGACAGGGAGGTCCTACGAGCAGTACTTC CASSEAATGRSYEQYF
TRBJ2-7 TRBV3-1/TRBV3-2 - - TGTGCCAGCAGCCAAGATACTCTAAGCTCCTACGAGCAGTACTTC CASSQDTLSSYEQYF
TRBJ1-2 TRBV28 - TRBD1 TGTGCCAGCGTGACAGGGGGCGCCGGTAACTATGGCTACACCTTC CASVTGGAGNYGYTF
TRBJ1-1 TRBV12-3/TRBV12-4 - TRBD1 TGTGCCAGCAGCCGAGACAGGGACACTGAAGCTTTCTTT CASSRDRDTEAFF
TRBJ2-4 TRBV6-5 - - TGTGCCAGCAGTTATAACAATAAAAACATTCAGTACTTC CASSYNNKNIQYF
TRBJ2-5 TRBV5-1 - - TGCGCCAGCAGCTGGAGCCCGGGAACGCAAGAGACCCAGTACTTC CASSWSPGTQETQYF
TRBJ1-3 TRBV9 few TRBD1 TGTGCCAGCAGCGGGGGACAGCTCATATCTGGAAACACCATATATTTT CASSGGQLISGNTIYF
TRBJ2-7 TRBV3-1/TRBV3-2 few - TGTGCCAGCACTGGCGGAGGCTACGAGCAGTACTTC CASTGGGYEQYF
TRBJ1-4 TRBV5-1 - TRBD1 TGCGCCAGCAGCTTCTCAGGGGACAGGAATGAAAAACTGTTTTTT CASSFSGDRNEKLFF
TRBJ2-7 TRBV6-2/TRBV6-3 - TRBD1 TGTGCCAGCAGTCGGACAGGGGGTTCCTACGAGCAGTACTTC CASSRTGGSYEQYF
TRBJ1-1 TRBV5-1 - TRBD1 TGCGCCAGCAGCTTCTACGGGACAGGGAACACTGAAGCTTTCTTT CASSFYGTGNTEAFF
TRBJ2-7 TRBV3-1/TRBV3-2 - - TGTGCCAGCAGCCAAGGGGCTATCTCCTACGAGCAGTACTTC CASSQGAISYEQYF
TRBJ1-4 TRBV9 once TRBD1 TGTGCCAGCAGCGTAGATGAGGGGGCGCTTGGGGAAAAACTGTTTTTT CASSVDEGALGEKLFF
TRBJ1-5 TRBV18 once TRBD1 TGTGCCAGCTCAAAAGACAGGGGTAGCAATCAGCCCCAGCATTTT CASSKDRGSNQPQHF